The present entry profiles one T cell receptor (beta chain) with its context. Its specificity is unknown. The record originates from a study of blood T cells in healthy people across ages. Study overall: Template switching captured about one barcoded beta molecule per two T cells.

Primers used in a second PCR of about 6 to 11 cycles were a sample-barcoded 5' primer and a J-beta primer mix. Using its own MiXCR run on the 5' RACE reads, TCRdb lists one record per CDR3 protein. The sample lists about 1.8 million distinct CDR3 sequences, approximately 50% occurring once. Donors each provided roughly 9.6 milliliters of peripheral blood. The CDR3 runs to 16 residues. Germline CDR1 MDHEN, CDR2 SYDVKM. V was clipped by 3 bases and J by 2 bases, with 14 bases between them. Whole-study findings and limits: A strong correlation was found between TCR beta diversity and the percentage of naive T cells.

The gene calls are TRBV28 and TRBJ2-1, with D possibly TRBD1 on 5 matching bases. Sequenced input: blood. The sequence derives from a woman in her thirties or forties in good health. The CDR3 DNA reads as TGTGCCAGCAGTTTGAACCCGCAGGGAACCTACAATGAGCAGTTCTTC. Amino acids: CASSLNPQGTYNEQFF. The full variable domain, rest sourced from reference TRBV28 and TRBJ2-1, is DVKVTQSSRYLVKRTGEKVFLECVQDMDHENMFWYRQDPGLGLRLIYFSYDVKMKEKGDIPEGYSVSREKKERFSLILESASTNQTSMYLCASSLNPQGTYNEQFFGPGTRLTVL.